Presented here are 20 T cell receptor beta chains from one specimen sequenced in a study of blood T cell repertoires in COVID-19. The data were produced by immunoSEQ multiplex PCR, yet TCRdb's version contains in-frame clones alone and is incomplete. The table records tens of thousands of clones, around 82% of them present only once. Sequenced sample: peripheral blood. The source of these receptors is a woman in her sixties or seventies with acute or convalescent COVID-19.

The V and J genes are TRBV6-5 and TRBJ1-1, with D perhaps TRBD1 (5 bases). The CDR3 is 12 amino acids. V was cut by 4 bases and J by 7 bases, with 10 bases left in between. CDR1 MNHEY and CDR2 SVGAGI come from the germline V gene. The CDR3 is CASSLTVGEAFF. In DNA, the CDR3 is TGTGCCAGCAGTTTGACAGTCGGTGAAGCTTTCTTT.

This sequence joins TRBV9 and TRBJ1-1, with TRBD1 identical over 9 bases. CDR1 and CDR2 (germline): SGDLS, YYNGEE. The V gene end was trimmed by 3 bases and the J gene end by 6 bases; junction bases not matched to a gene: 9. There are 15 residues in the CDR3. This CDR3 is CASSAHLRDRAEAFF. CDR3 sequence (DNA): TGTGCCAGCAGCGCTCACCTCCGGGACAGGGCTGAAGCTTTCTTT.

This clone was counted many times. CDR3 in DNA: TGTGCCAGCAGTCTAATGGGGGGCACCGGGGAGCTGTTTTTT. This encodes CASSLMGGTGELFF. This chain joins TRBV7-6 and TRBJ2-2, with a possible D match to TRBD2 (6 bases). This CDR3 is 14 amino acids long. V was clipped by 6 bases and J by 4 bases, with 12 bases between them. CDR1 and CDR2 from the germline V gene are SGHVS and FNYEAQ.

The genes are TRBV25-1 and TRBJ2-3, with D tentatively TRBD1 (5 bases). The germline V and J ends were trimmed by 1 base and 4 bases, with 15 bases remaining between them. The CDR3 extends over 16 amino acids. Germline values: CDR1 MGHDK, CDR2 SYGVNS. The CDR3 region is CASSESKGLVADTQYF. The CDR3 nucleotides are TGTGCCAGCAGTGAATCCAAGGGGCTAGTGGCAGATACGCAGTATTTT.

This chain links TRBV6-2 or TRBV6-3 with TRBJ2-1, with D possibly being TRBD1 (5 bases). CDR3 length: 12 amino acids. The germline V gene encodes CDR1 MNHEY and CDR2 SVGEGT. The germline V and J ends were trimmed by 5 bases and 7 bases, with 9 bases remaining between them. CDR3 loop: CASSHRLNEQFF. Here the CDR3 DNA reads TGTGCCAGCAGTCACAGGCTTAATGAGCAGTTCTTC.

The rearrangement links TRBV24-1 to TRBJ2-3; perhaps TRBD2 as D (6 bases). Germline V gene lookup returns CDR1 KGHDR and CDR2 SFDVKD. V lost 7 bases and J 5 bases, leaving 15 bases between the germline ends. The CDR3 runs to 14 residues. CDR3 bases: TGTGCCACCAGCTTCGGAGGGGATAAAGATACGCAGTATTTT. This gives the protein CATSFGGDKDTQYF.

This clone came up a few times. This rearrangement joins TRBV5-4 to TRBJ1-4; 8 positions match TRBD1. Germline CDR1 SGHNT, CDR2 YYREEE (reference sequence). The V and J ends lost 2 bases and 3 bases, in that order; junction bases with no gene match: 0. The CDR3 loop spans 14 amino acids. The CDR3 reads CASSLQGANEKLFF. As DNA, the CDR3 is TGTGCCAGCAGCTTACAGGGGGCTAATGAAAAACTGTTTTTT.

This chain connects TRBV10-3 to TRBJ2-7, with TRBD1 identical over 7 bases. The CDR3 is 14 amino acids. Germline-derived CDR1 and CDR2 are ENHRY and SYGVKD. V shed 10 bases, J shed 4 bases, and the junction held 13 bases outside the gene matches. CDR3 sequence: CATEKDRTEYEQYF. The DNA of the CDR3 is TGTGCCACAGAGAAGGACAGGACCGAATACGAGCAGTACTTC.

V and J are TRBV2 and TRBJ2-1, with a tentative D call TRBD2 (6 bases). Germline V gives CDR1 SNHLY, CDR2 FYNNEI. V shed 1 base and J shed 9 bases, with 16 bases lying between them. CDR3 length: 15 amino acids. The CDR3 protein is CASSEGGYGGPEQFF. CDR3 bases: TGTGCCAGCAGTGAAGGCGGCTATGGAGGGCCTGAGCAGTTCTTC.

This clone was counted once. The chain links TRBV12-3 or TRBV12-4 to TRBJ2-1; TRBD2 aligns across 7 bases. The CDR3 has 13 amino acids. With V trimmed by 3 bases and J by 9 bases, 5 bases remained unmatched. Written as DNA, the CDR3 is TGTGCCAGCAGTTTGAGCGGGGTCGGTGAGCAGTTCTTC. Protein: CASSLSGVGEQFF.

The chain uses TRBV25-1 and TRBJ2-2; maybe TRBD2 (7 bases). The CDR3 length is 18 residues. Trimming stripped 7 bases from V and 3 bases from J, with 24 bases between. CDR1 and CDR2 (germline): MGHDK, SYGVNS. CDR3 coding DNA: TGTGCCAGCACAGATCAATTAGCGGCGGGGGCCGACACCGGGGAGCTGTTTTTT. Its protein is CASTDQLAAGADTGELFF.

The chain carries TRBV5-1 and TRBJ2-5; TRBD2 matches 12 bases. Germline lookup yields CDR1 SGHRS and CDR2 YFSETQ. This CDR3 is 14 amino acids long. J lost 6 bases, V lost 3 bases, and 3 bases had no gene match. The CDR3 sequence: CASSWTSGVQTQYF. The CDR3 DNA follows: TGCGCCAGCAGCTGGACTAGCGGGGTTCAGACCCAGTACTTC.

The rearrangement links TRBV24-1 to TRBJ1-2; possible D gene TRBD1, 6 bases. The CDR3 is made up of 14 amino acids. Germline CDR1 and CDR2: KGHDR and SFDVKD. The V and J ends lost 3 bases and 5 bases respectively, with 12 bases between them. CDR3 nucleotide sequence: TGTGCCACCAGTGATCCGACAGGTGTGTATGGCTACACCTTC. This translates into CATSDPTGVYGYTF.

The chain couples TRBV11-2 to TRBJ1-4; no reliable D call. Germline-derived CDR1 and CDR2 are SGHAT and FQNNGV. The CDR3 runs to 14 residues. V dropped 5 bases and J dropped 5 bases, with 12 bases sitting between them. CDR3 amino acids: CASSQNRGNEKLFF. The CDR3 DNA sequence: TGTGCCAGCAGCCAAAACCGGGGAAATGAAAAACTGTTTTTT.

As for this clone: One base away lies a much larger clone, so this may be a sequencing read error. The gene calls are TRBV11-3 and TRBJ2-3, with D unresolved. This CDR3 is 12 amino acids long. V was clipped by 4 bases and J by 0 bases, with 2 bases between them. The V gene's germline CDR1 is SGHNT and CDR2 YENEEA. CDR3 bases: TGTGCCAGCAGCTCTAGCACAGATACGCAGTATTTT. Encoded protein: CASSSSTDTQYF.

The chain is built from TRBV30 and TRBJ1-1, with D possibly being TRBD1 (5 bases). The length of the CDR3 is 13 residues. Per germline, CDR1 GTSNPN and CDR2 SVGIG (reference sequence). V lost 2 bases, J lost 4 bases, and 11 bases lay in between. The CDR3 coding sequence is TGTGCCTGGAGTTTTTCTGGGGCCACTGAAGCTTTCTTT. Amino acids: CAWSFSGATEAFF.

This clone occurred once. The genes are TRBV2 and TRBJ1-3; D is unclear. Per germline, CDR1 SNHLY and CDR2 FYNNEI. The length of the CDR3 is 14 residues. V was clipped by 2 bases and J by 4 bases, with 9 bases between them. Here the CDR3 reads CASSETQVGNTIYF. CDR3 sequence (DNA): TGTGCCAGCAGTGAAACCCAGGTCGGAAACACCATATATTTT.

The J gene is TRBJ2-1, the V gene TRBV19; possible D gene TRBD2, 7 bases. The CDR3 contains 15 residues. Germline V gene sequence: CDR1 LNHDA, CDR2 SQIVND (reference sequence). Trimming left V 6 bases short and J 1 base short, with 13 bases between. CDR3 sequence (DNA): TGTGCCAGTAGCCCGGGGGGCATATCCTACAATGAGCAGTTCTTC. It is translated as CASSPGGISYNEQFF.

The genes are TRBV24-1 and TRBJ2-1, with 9 bases identical to TRBD1. CDR1 is KGHDR and CDR2 is SFDVKD in the germline V gene. This CDR3 comprises 15 residues. Unmatched junction bases numbered 5, after V lost 4 bases and J lost 5 bases. CDR3 residues: CATSDPGQGDNEQFF. The CDR3 DNA follows: TGTGCCACCAGTGACCCGGGACAGGGTGACAATGAGCAGTTCTTC.

This rearrangement joins TRBV11-3 to TRBJ2-1, with TRBD2 identical over 15 bases. The germline V gene has CDR1 SGHNT and CDR2 YENEEA. The length of the CDR3 is 16 residues. Trimming at V came to 4 bases and at J to 5 bases, leaving 3 bases not matched to a gene. The CDR3 sequence is CASSSGTSGGHNEQFF. CDR3 DNA sequence: TGTGCCAGCAGCTCGGGGACTAGCGGGGGGCACAATGAGCAGTTCTTC.